This TCR beta chain emerged from a study of neurological immune-mediated disorders. The time point here: longitudinal time-point 3. The germline V gene has CDR1 SGHRS and CDR2 YFSETQ. J lost 5 bases, V lost 4 bases, and 9 bases had no gene match. There are 14 residues in the CDR3. Many counts were recorded for this clonotype. TCRdb re-derived calls from the 5' RACE reads in MiXCR, one entry per CDR3 protein. The data hold approximately 48,000 distinct CDR3 sequences, with 10% to 15% observed a single time. This receptor was taken from a male donor with HTLV-1-associated myelopathy (HAM/TSP). The specimen was PBMCs. V usage is TRBV5-1 and J usage is TRBJ2-7, with 7 positions matching TRBD1. CDR3 residues: CASSPPTGIHEQYF. DNA for the CDR3: TGCGCCAGCAGCCCACCGACAGGGATCCACGAGCAGTACTTC.